What follows describes a single T cell receptor (beta chain). Its antigen is not identified. The sample carries other DNA sequences with the same CDR3. CDR1 is MNHEY and CDR2 is SVGAGI in the germline V gene. V lost 0 bases and J 0 bases, leaving 9 bases between the germline ends. This CDR3 contains 16 residues. This sample was taken from a study of cytomegalovirus exposure and HLA in healthy donors. Study-wide findings and caveats: In a later analysis, V- and J-gene trimming of beta chains associated with a DCLRE1C missense variant, replicated independently.

The PCR employed 60 Vbeta primers together with 13 Jbeta primers. Profiling relied on immunoSEQ multiplex PCR, and the TCRdb table lists in-frame clones only, not all of them. Among around 90,000 clones listed, roughly 84% were seen once. The chain combines TRBV6-5 with TRBJ1-3, with D unresolved. Material: PBMCs. This TCR came from a man younger than 40 in good health and CMV-seronegative. The CDR3 DNA is TGTGCCAGCAGTTACTCCCGAGCATCCTCTGGAAACACCATATATTTT. It specifies CASSYSRASSGNTIYF.